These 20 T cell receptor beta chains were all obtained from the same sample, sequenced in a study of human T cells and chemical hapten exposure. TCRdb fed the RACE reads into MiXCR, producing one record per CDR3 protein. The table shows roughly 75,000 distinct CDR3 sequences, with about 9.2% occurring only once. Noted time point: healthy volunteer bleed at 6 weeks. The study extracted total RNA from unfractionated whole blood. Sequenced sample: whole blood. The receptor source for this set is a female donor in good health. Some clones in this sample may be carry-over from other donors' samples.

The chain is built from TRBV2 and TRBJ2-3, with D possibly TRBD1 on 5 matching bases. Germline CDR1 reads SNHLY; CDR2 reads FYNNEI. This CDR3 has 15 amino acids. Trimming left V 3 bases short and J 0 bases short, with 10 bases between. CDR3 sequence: CASSEARASTDTQYF. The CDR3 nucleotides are TGTGCCAGCAGTGAGGCCAGGGCTAGCACAGATACGCAGTATTTT.

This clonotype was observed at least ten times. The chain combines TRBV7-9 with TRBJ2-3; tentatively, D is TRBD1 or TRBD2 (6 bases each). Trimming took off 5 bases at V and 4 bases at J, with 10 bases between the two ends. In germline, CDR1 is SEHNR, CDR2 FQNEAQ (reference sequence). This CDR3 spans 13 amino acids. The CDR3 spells CASSHREADTQYF. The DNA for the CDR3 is TGTGCCAGCAGCCACAGGGAGGCAGATACGCAGTATTTT.

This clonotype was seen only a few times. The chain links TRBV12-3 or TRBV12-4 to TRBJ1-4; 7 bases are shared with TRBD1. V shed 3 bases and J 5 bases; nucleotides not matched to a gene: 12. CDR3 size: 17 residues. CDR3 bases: TGTGCCAGCAGTTTCGGCCGGAACAGGGGCCGGAATGAAAAACTGTTTTTT. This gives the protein CASSFGRNRGRNEKLFF.

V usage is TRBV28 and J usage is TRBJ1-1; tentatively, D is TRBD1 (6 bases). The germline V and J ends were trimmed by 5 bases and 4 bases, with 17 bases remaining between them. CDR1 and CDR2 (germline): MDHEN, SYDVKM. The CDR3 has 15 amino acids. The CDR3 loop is CASSPPRGGRTEAFF. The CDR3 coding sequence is TGTGCCAGCAGTCCCCCGAGGGGGGGGCGCACTGAAGCTTTCTTT. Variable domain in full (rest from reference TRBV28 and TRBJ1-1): DVKVTQSSRYLVKRTGEKVFLECVQDMDHENMFWYRQDPGLGLRLIYFSYDVKMKEKGDIPEGYSVSREKKERFSLILESASTNQTSMYLCASSPPRGGRTEAFFGQGTRLTVV.

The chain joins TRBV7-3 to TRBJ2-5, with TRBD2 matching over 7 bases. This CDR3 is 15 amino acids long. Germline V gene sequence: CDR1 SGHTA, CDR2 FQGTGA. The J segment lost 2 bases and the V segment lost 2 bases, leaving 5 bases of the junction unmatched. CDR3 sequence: CASSLLGGVQETQYF. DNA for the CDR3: TGTGCCAGCAGCTTATTGGGGGGGGTACAAGAGACCCAGTACTTC.

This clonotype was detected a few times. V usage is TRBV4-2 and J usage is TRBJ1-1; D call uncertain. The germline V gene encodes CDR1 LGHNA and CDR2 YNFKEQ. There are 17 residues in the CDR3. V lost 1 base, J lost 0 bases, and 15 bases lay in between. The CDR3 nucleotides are TGTGCCAGCAGCCAAGTTATGGAGATTCAATTGAACACTGAAGCTTTCTTT. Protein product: CASSQVMEIQLNTEAFF.

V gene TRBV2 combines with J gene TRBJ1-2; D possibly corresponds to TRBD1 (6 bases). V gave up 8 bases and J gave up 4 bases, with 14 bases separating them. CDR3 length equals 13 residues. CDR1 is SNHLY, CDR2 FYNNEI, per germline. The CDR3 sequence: CASSVTGIYGYTF. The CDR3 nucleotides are TGTGCCAGCTCGGTTACAGGGATCTATGGCTACACCTTC.

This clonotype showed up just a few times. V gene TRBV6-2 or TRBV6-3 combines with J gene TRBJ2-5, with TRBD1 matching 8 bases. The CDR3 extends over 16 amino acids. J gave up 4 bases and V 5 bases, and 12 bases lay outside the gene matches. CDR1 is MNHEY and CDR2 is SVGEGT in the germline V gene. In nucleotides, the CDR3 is TGTGCCAGCAGTGCAGGGACAGGAAATATCGGAGAGACCCAGTACTTC. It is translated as CASSAGTGNIGETQYF.

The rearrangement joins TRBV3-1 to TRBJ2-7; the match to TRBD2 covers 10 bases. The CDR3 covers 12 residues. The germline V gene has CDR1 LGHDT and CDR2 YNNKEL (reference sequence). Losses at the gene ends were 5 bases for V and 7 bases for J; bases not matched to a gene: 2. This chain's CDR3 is CASSLTSGEQYF. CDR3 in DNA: TGTGCCAGCAGCTTGACTAGCGGGGAGCAGTACTTC.

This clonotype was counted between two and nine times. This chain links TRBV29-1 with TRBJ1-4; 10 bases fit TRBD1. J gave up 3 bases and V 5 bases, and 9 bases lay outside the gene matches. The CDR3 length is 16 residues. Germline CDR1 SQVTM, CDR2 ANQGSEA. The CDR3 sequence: CSVSTTGGTANEKLFF. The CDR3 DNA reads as TGCAGCGTTAGCACGACAGGGGGCACGGCTAATGAAAAACTGTTTTTT.

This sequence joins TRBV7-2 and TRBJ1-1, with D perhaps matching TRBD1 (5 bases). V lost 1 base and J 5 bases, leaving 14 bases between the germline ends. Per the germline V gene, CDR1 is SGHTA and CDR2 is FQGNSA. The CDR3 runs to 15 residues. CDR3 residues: CASSLVPGTGTEAFF. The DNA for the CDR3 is TGTGCCAGCAGCTTAGTGCCGGGGACCGGGACTGAAGCTTTCTTT.

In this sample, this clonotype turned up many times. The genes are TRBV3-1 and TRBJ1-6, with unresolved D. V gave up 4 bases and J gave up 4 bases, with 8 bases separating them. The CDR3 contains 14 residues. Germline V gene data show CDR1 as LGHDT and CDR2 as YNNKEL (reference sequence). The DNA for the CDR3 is TGTGCCAGCAGCCCGCAGCAATATAATTCACCCCTCCACTTT. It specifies CASSPQQYNSPLHF. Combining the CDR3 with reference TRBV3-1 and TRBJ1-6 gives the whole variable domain DTAVSQTPKYLVTQMGNDKSIKCEQNLGHDTMYWYKQDSKKFLKIMFSYNNKELIINETVPNRFSPKSPDKAHLNLHINSLELGDSAVYFCASSPQQYNSPLHFGNGTRLTVT.

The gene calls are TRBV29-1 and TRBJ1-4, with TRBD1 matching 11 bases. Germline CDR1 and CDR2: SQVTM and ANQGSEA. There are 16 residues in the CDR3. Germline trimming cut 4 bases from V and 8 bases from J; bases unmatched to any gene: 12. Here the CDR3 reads CSVVLVDRGRQEKLFF. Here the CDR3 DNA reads TGCAGCGTTGTTTTGGTGGACAGGGGGCGGCAGGAAAAACTGTTTTTT. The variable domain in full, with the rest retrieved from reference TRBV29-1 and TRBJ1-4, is SAVISQKPSRDICQRGTSLTIQCQVDSQVTMMFWYRQQPGQSLTLIATANQGSEATYESGFVIDKFPISRPNLTFSTLTVSNMSPEDSSIYLCSVVLVDRGRQEKLFFGSGTQLSVL.

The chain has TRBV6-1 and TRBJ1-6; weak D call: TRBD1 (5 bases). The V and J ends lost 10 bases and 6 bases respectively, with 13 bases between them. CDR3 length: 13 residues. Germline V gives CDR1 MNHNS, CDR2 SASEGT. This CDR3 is CAMGEQPNSPLHF. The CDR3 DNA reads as TGTGCCATGGGGGAACAGCCTAATTCACCCCTCCACTTT.

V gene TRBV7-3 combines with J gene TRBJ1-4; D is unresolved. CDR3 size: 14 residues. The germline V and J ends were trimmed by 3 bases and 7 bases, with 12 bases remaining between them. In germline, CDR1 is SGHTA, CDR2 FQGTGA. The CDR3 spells CASSFGQAREKLFF. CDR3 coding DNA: TGTGCCAGCAGCTTCGGTCAAGCTCGTGAAAAACTGTTTTTT.

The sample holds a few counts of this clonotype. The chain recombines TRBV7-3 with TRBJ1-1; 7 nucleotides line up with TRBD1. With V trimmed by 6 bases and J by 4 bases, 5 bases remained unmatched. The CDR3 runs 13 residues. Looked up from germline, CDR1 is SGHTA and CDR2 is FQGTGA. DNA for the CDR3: TGTGCCAGCAGGGGATCAGGGGGCACTGAAGCTTTCTTT. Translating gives CASRGSGGTEAFF.

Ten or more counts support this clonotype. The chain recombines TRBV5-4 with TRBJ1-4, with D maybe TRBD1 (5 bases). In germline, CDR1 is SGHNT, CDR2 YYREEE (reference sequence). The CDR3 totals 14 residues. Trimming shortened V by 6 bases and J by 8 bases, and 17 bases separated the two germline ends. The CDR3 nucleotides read TGTGCCAGCAAGTACGCAGGGCGGCGCGAAAAACTGTTTTTT. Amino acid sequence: CASKYAGRREKLFF.

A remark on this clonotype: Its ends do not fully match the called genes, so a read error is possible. This CDR3 is CASSPGQGERRNF. CDR3 coding DNA: TGCGCCAGCAGTCCCGGACAGGGAGAAAGGAGGAACTTC. The chain combines TRBV10-2 with TRBJ2-7; 8 bases align to TRBD1. The germline CDR1 and CDR2 sequences are WSHSY and SAAADI. The CDR3 runs to 13 residues.

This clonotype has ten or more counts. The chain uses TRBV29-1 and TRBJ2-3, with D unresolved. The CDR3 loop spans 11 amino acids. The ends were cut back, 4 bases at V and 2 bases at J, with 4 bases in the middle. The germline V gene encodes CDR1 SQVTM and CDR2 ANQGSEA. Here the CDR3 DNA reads TGCAGCGTTGTTACCACAGATACGCAGTATTTT. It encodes CSVVTTDTQYF.

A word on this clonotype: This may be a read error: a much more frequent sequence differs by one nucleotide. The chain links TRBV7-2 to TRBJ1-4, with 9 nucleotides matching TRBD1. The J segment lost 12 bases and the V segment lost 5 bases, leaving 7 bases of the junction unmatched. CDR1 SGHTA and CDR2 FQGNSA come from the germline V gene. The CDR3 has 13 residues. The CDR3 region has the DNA TGTGCCAGCAGCAAGACAGGGGGGGACGAACTGTTTTTT. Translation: CASSKTGGDELFF.